The 8 T cell receptor beta chains in this list originate from one sample, sequenced in a study of T cell responses to AZD1222 COVID-19 vaccine. Measured with immunoSEQ multiplex PCR; TCRdb has only the in-frame clones, and not every one. The sample yields 200,000 or so clones, 70% to 90% seen once. This specimen consisted of peripheral blood, obtained on day 0 of AZD1222 vaccination. These receptors all come from an adult in good health.

V usage is TRBV28 and J usage is TRBJ2-2, with D perhaps matching TRBD1 or TRBD2 (5 bases each). V was cut by 2 bases and J by 0 bases, with 13 bases left in between. CDR3 length: 17 amino acids. Germline V lookup: CDR1 MDHEN, CDR2 SYDVKM. CDR3 sequence (DNA): TGTGCCAGCAGTTTACCCTGGGACCTTACGAACACCGGGGAGCTGTTTTTT. Translated: CASSLPWDLTNTGELFF.

V and J are TRBV11-3 and TRBJ2-2; 10 bases map to TRBD1. V was clipped by 5 bases and J by 1 base; unmatched bases: 1. The CDR3 runs 15 residues. Germline lookup yields CDR1 SGHNT and CDR2 YENEEA. CDR3: CASSRDRGNTGELFF. The CDR3 DNA follows: TGTGCCAGCAGCCGGGACAGGGGGAACACCGGGGAGCTGTTTTTT.

This clone was recorded once. The gene calls are TRBV9 and TRBJ1-6; 9 nucleotides match TRBD1. This CDR3 is built from 15 residues. The V gene's germline CDR1 is SGDLS and CDR2 YYNGEE. V lost 4 bases, J lost 7 bases, and 6 bases stayed unmatched. The CDR3 nucleotides read TGTGCCAGCAGCCCAAGGACAGGGGAAAATTCACCCCTCCACTTT. Translation: CASSPRTGENSPLHF.

This clone has just a few counts. The CDR3 here is CASSSRDRGYNSPLHF. CDR3 nucleotide sequence: TGTGCCAGCAGCTCCCGGGACAGGGGTTATAATTCACCCCTCCACTTT. The chain recombines TRBV7-9 with TRBJ1-6; 10 bases map to TRBD1. Germline lookup yields CDR1 SEHNR and CDR2 FQNEAQ (reference sequence). The trim removed 4 bases at V and 4 bases at J, leaving 4 bases unmatched. The CDR3 contains 16 residues.

This clone was recorded only once. The junction differs from germline at one of its ends, possibly a read error. V usage is TRBV7-7 and J usage is TRBJ2-7, with D perhaps matching TRBD1 (6 bases). In germline, CDR1 is SSHAT, CDR2 FNYEAQ (reference sequence). The CDR3 sequence is 17 residues long. The CDR3 DNA sequence: TGTGCTAGCAGCTTAGCTCCACCGGGACATCCTAACTACGAGCAGTACTTC. Translating it yields CASSLAPPGHPNYEQYF. Full variable domain (remainder filled in from reference TRBV7-7 and TRBJ2-7): GAGVSQSPRYKVTKRGQDVTLRCDPISSHATLYWYQQALGQGPEFLTYFNYEAQPDKSGLPSDRFSAERPEGSISTLTIQRTEQRDSAMYRCASSLAPPGHPNYEQYFGPGTRLTVT.

The chain joins TRBV28 to TRBJ2-6, with D hard to call. V was shortened by 6 bases and J by 0 bases, with 18 bases between the two germline ends. The V gene's germline CDR1 is MDHEN and CDR2 SYDVKM. The CDR3 totals 18 residues. The CDR3: CASSEARSPLSGANVLTF. CDR3 DNA: TGTGCCAGCAGCGAGGCGCGGTCCCCCCTCTCTGGGGCCAACGTCCTGACTTTC. Based on the CDR3 plus reference TRBV28 and TRBJ2-6, the full variable domain is DVKVTQSSRYLVKRTGEKVFLECVQDMDHENMFWYRQDPGLGLRLIYFSYDVKMKEKGDIPEGYSVSREKKERFSLILESASTNQTSMYLCASSEARSPLSGANVLTFGAGSRLTVL.

The chain has TRBV7-2 and TRBJ2-2; possible D gene TRBD1, 6 bases. The CDR3 has 14 residues. The V end was cut by 4 bases, the J end by 8 bases, with 14 bases between. Germline CDR1 is SGHTA and CDR2 is FQGNSA. In DNA, the CDR3 is TGTGCCAGCAGCTCAGGACAGATCAGTGGGGAGCTGTTTTTT. This encodes CASSSGQISGELFF.

The V gene is TRBV19, the J gene TRBJ1-6; D not certain. Trimming removed 1 base from V and 6 bases from J, with 10 bases in between. CDR3 length: 15 residues. Per germline, CDR1 LNHDA and CDR2 SQIVND (reference sequence). The CDR3: CASSIAPSGNSPLHF. The CDR3 DNA reads as TGTGCCAGTAGTATAGCCCCTAGCGGTAATTCACCCCTCCACTTT.